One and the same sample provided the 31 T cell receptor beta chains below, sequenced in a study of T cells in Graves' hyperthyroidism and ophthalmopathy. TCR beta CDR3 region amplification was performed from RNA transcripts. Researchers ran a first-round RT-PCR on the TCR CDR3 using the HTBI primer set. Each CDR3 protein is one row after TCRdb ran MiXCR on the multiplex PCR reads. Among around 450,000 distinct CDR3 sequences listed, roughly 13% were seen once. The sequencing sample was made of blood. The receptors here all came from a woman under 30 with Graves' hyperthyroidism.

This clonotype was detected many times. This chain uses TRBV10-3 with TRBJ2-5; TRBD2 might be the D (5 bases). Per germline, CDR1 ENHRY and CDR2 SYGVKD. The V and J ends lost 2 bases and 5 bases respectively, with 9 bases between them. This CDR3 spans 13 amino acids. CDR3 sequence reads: CAISELRGETQYF. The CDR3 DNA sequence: TGTGCCATCAGTGAGCTCAGAGGGGAGACCCAGTACTTC.

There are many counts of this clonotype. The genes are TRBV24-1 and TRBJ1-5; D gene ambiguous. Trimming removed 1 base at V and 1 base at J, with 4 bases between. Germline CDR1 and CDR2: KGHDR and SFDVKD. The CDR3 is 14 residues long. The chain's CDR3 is CATSDLLSNQPQHF. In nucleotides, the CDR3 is TGTGCCACCAGTGATTTACTCAGCAATCAGCCCCAGCATTTT.

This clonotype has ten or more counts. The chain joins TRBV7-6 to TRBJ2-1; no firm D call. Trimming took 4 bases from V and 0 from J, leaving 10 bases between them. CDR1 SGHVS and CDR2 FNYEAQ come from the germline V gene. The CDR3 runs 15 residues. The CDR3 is CASSWADGSYNEQFF. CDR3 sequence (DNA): TGTGCCAGCAGCTGGGCGGACGGCTCCTACAATGAGCAGTTCTTC.

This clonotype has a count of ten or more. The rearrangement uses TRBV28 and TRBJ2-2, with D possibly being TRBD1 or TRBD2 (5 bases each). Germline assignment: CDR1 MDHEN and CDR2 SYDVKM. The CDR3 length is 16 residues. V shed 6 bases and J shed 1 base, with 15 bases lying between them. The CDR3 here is CASSNPGAGNTGELFF. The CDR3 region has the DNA TGTGCCAGCAGCAATCCCGGGGCAGGGAACACCGGGGAGCTGTTTTTT. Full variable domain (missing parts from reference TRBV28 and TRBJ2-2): DVKVTQSSRYLVKRTGEKVFLECVQDMDHENMFWYRQDPGLGLRLIYFSYDVKMKEKGDIPEGYSVSREKKERFSLILESASTNQTSMYLCASSNPGAGNTGELFFGEGSRLTVL.

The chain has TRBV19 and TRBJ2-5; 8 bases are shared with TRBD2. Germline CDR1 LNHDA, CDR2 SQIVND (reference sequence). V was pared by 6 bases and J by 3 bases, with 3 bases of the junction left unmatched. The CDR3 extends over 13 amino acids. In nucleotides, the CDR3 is TGTGCCAGTAGCAGTAGCGGGAAAGAGACCCAGTACTTC. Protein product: CASSSSGKETQYF.

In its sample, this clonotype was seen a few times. The CDR3 DNA follows: TGTGCCAGCAGTCTGGGACAGGGTGAGGGTCAGCCCCAGCATTTT. It yields the protein CASSLGQGEGQPQHF. The chain joins TRBV27 to TRBJ1-5; 9 bases agree with TRBD1. CDR1 and CDR2 (germline): MNHEY, SMNVEV (reference sequence). CDR3 size: 15 residues. After removal of 5 bases from V and 6 bases from J, the junction contained 8 bases not matched to a gene.

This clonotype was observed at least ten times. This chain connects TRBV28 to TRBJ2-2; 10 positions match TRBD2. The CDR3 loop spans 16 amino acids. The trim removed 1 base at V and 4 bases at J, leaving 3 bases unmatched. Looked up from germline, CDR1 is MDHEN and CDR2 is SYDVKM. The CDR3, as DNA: TGTGCCAGCAGTTTATCTGCTAGCGGGAGCACCGGGGAGCTGTTTTTT. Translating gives CASSLSASGSTGELFF.

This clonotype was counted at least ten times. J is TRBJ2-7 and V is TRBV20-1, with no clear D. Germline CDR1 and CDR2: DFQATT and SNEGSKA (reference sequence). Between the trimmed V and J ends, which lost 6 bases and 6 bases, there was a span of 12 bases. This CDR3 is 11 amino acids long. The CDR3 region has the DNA TGCAGTGCCCCTGTATATGCCGAGCAGTACTTC. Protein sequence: CSAPVYAEQYF.

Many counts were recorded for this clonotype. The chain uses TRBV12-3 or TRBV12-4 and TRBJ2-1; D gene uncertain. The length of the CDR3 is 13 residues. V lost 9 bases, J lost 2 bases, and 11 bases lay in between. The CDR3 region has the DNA TGTGCCAGTGAAGGCAAGCCCTACAATGAGCAGTTCTTC. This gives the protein CASEGKPYNEQFF.

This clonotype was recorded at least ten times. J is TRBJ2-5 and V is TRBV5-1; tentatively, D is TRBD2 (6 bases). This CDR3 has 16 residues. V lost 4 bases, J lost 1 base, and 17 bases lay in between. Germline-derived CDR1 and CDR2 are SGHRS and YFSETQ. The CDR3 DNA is TGCGCCAGCAGCCCCGGGAGTAGCCGGCCCCAAGAGACCCAGTACTTC. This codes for CASSPGSSRPQETQYF. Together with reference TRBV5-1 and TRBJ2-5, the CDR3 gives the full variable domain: KAGVTQTPRYLIKTRGQQVTLSCSPISGHRSVSWYQQTPGQGLQFLFEYFSETQRNKGNFPGRFSGRQFSNSRSEMNVSTLELGDSALYLCASSPGSSRPQETQYFGPGTRLLVL.

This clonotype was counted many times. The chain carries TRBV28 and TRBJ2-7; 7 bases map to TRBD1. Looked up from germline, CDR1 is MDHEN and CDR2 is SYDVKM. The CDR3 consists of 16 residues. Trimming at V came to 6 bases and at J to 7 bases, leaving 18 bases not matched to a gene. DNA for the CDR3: TGTGCCAGCAGCGACAGGGCGTCCGGTGGAGTTCAAGAGCAGTACTTC. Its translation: CASSDRASGGVQEQYF.

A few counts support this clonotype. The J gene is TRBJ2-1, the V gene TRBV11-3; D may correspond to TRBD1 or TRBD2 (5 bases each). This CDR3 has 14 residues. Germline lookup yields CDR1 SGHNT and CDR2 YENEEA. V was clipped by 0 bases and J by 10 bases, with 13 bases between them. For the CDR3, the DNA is TGTGCCAGCAGCTTAGATATCGGGGCGGACGAGCAGTTCTTC. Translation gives CASSLDIGADEQFF.

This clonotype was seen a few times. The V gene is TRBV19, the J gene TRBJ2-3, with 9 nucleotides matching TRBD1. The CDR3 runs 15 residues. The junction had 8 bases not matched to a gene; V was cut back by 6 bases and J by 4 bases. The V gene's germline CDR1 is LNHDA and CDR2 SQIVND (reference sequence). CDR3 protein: CASRTGQGIPDTQYF. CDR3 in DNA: TGTGCCAGTAGAACGGGACAGGGCATCCCAGATACGCAGTATTTT.

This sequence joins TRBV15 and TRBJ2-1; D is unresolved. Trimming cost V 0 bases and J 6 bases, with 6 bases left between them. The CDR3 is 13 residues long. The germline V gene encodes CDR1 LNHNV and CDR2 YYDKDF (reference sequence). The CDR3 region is CATSRDTANEQFF. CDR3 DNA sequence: TGTGCCACCAGCAGAGATACAGCCAATGAGCAGTTCTTC.

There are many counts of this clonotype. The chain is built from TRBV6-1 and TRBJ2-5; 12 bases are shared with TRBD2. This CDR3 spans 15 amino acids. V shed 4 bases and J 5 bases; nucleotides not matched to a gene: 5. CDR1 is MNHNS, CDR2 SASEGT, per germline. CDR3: CASSALAGGGETQYF. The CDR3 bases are TGTGCCAGCAGTGCTCTAGCGGGAGGGGGGGAGACCCAGTACTTC.

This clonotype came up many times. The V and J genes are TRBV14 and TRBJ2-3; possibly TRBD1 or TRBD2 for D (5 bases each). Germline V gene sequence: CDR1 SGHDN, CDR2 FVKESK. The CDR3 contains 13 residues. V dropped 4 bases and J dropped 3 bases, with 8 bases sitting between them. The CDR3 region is CASSRDGTDTQYF. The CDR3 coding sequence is TGTGCCAGCAGCCGGGACGGAACAGATACGCAGTATTTT.

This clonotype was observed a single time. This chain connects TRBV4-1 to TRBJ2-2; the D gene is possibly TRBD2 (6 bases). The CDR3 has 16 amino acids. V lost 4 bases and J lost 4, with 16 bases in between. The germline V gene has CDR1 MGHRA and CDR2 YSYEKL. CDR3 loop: CASSLIAALGTGELFF. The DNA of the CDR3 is TGCGCCAGCAGCCTAATAGCGGCGCTCGGCACCGGGGAGCTGTTTTTT.

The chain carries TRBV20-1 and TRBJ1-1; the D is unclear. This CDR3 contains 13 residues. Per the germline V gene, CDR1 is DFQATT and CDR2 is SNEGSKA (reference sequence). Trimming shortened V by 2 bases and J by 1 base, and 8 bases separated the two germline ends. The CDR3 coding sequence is TGCAGTGCTAGATGGACGGGGAACACTGAAGCTTTCTTT. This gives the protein CSARWTGNTEAFF.

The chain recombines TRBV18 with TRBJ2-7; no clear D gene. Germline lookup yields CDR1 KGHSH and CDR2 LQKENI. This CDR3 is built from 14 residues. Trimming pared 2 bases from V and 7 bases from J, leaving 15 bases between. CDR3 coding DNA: TGTGCCAGCTCACCAGGGTTAACATCCTTGGAGCAGTACTTC. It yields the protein CASSPGLTSLEQYF.

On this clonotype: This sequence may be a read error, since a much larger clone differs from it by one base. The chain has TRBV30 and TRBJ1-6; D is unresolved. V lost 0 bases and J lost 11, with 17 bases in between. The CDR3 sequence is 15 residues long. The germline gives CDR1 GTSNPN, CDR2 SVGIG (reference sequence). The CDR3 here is CAWSVAGNYNPPLHF. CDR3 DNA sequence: TGTGCCTGGAGTGTCGCGGGGAATTACAATCCACCCCTCCACTTT. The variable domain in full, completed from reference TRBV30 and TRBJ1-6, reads SQTIHQWPATLVQPVGSPLSLECTVEGTSNPNLYWYRQAAGRGLQLLFYSVGIGQISSEVPQNLSASRPQDRQFILSSKKLLLSDSGFYLCAWSVAGNYNPPLHFGNGTRLTVT.

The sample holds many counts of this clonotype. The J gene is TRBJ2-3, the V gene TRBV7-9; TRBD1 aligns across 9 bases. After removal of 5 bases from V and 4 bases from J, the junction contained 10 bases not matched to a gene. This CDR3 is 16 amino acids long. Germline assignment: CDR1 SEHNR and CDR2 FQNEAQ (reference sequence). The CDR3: CASSEIWDRVSDTQYF. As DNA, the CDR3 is TGTGCCAGCAGCGAGATATGGGACAGGGTTTCAGATACGCAGTATTTT.

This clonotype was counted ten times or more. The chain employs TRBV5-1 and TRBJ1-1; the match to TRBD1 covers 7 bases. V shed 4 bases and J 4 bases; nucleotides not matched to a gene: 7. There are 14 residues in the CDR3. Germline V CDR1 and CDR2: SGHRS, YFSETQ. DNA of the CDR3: TGCGCCAGCAGCGGGCTGGGACAGTCCACTGAAGCTTTCTTT. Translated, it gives CASSGLGQSTEAFF.

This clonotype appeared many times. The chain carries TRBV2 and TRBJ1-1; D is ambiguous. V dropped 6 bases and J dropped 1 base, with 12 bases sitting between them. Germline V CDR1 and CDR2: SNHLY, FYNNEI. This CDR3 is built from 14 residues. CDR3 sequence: CASRDLNSNTEAFF. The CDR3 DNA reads TGTGCCAGCAGGGACCTGAATTCGAACACTGAAGCTTTCTTT.

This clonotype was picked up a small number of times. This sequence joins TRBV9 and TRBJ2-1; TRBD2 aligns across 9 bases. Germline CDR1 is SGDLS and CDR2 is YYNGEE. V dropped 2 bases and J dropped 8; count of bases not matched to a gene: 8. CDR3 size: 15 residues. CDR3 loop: CASSVSSGSLYEQFF. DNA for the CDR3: TGTGCCAGCAGCGTGAGTAGCGGGAGCCTGTATGAGCAGTTCTTC. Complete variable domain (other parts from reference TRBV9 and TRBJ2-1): DSGVTQTPKHLITATGQRVTLRCSPRSGDLSVYWYQQSLDQGLQFLIQYYNGEERAKGNILERFSAQQFPDLHSELNLSSLELGDSALYFCASSVSSGSLYEQFFGPGTRLTVL.

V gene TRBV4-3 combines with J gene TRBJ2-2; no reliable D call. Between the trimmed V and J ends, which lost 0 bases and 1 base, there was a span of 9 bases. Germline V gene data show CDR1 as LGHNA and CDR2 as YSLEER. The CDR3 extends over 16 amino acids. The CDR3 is CASSQDIGGNTGELFF. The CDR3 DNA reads TGCGCCAGCAGCCAAGATATTGGCGGGAACACCGGGGAGCTGTTTTTT.

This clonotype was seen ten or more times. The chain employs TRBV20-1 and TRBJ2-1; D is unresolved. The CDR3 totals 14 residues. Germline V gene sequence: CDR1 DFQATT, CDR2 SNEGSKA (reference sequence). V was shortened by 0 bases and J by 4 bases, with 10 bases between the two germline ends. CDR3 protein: CSARDPLNYNEQFF. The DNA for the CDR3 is TGCAGTGCTAGAGATCCACTAAATTACAATGAGCAGTTCTTC.

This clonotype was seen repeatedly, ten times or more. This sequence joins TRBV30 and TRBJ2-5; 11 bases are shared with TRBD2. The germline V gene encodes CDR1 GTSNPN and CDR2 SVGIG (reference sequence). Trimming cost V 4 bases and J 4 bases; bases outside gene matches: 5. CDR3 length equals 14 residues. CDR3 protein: CAWTILAGGETQYF. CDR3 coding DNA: TGTGCCTGGACGATTCTAGCGGGAGGAGAGACCCAGTACTTC.

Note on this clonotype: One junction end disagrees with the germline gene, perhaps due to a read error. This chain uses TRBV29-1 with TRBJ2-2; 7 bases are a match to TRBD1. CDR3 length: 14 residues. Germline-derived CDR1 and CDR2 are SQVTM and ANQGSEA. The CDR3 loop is CSGLQTGSTEELFF. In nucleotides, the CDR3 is TGCAGCGGCCTGCAGACAGGGTCCACCGAGGAGCTGTTTTTT.

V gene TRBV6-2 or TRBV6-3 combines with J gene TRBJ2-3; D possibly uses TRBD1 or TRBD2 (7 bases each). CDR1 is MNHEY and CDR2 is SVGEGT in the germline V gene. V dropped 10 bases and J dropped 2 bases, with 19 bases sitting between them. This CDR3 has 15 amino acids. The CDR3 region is CANSLQGRATDTQYF. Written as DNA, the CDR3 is TGTGCCAACAGCCTACAGGGGAGGGCCACAGATACGCAGTATTTT.

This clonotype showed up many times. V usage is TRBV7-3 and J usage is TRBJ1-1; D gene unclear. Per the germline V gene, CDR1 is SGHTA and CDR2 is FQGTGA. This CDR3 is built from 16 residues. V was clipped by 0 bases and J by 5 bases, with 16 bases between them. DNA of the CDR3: TGTGCCAGCAGCTTAACGGTTCAACTGCCAGGAACTGAAGCTTTCTTT. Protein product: CASSLTVQLPGTEAFF.

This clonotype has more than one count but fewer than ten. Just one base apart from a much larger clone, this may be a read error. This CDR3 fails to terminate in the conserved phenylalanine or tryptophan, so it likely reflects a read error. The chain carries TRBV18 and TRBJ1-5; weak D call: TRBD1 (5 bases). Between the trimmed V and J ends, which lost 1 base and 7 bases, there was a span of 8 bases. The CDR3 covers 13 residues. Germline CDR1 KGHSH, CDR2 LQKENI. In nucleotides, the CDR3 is TGTGCCAGCTCACCACAGACAGACCAGCCCCAGCATTCT. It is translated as CASSPQTDQPQHS.